This section outlines one T cell receptor (beta chain) sequence together with its context. Antigen unknown. TCRdb independently ran MiXCR on the PCR reads; one entry per CDR3 protein. This sample yields about half a million distinct CDR3 sequences, of which 20% to 25% are seen a single time; about 0.8% belongs to the top ten. The data stem from a study of molecular identifiers for immune sequencing clone quantification. For the study at large: For replicates, RNA isolated from roughly 20,000 or 100,000 naive CD8 cells was divided into five portions, of which four were sequenced. Whole-study results and caveats: Should identical TCR molecules share a barcode, the sizes of highly expanded clones could be underestimated.

The CDR3 is 15 amino acids. Germline CDR1 is LNHDA and CDR2 is SQIVND (reference sequence). The V and J ends lost 3 bases and 0 bases respectively, with 9 bases between them. Libraries of naive CD8 T cells were made from roughly 20,000 to 1,000,000 sorted cells. They used 10%, 30% or 50% RNA. The sequence was obtained from a human donor in good health. Some libraries in this study had Jurkat cell RNA spiked in. The specimen was naive CD8+ T cells from blood, with Jurkat cell RNA spiked in. Subset here: FACS-sorted CD8+CD4-CCR7+CD45RA+ naive T cells. The V call is TRBV19, the J call TRBJ2-1; maybe TRBD1 (6 bases). The CDR3, as DNA: TGTGCCAGTAGTATCGCAGGGGACTCCTACAATGAGCAGTTCTTC. Translation gives CASSIAGDSYNEQFF.